The rows below give T cell receptor beta chains drawn from one sample of a study of blood T cell repertoires in COVID-19. Profiled with immunoSEQ multiplex PCR; TCRdb holds only in-frame clones, not every one. The table has tens of thousands of clones, roughly 86% seen once. Sample: peripheral blood. The receptors derive from a man aged 45-60 years with active COVID-19. CDR3s include the opening cysteine and the closing phenylalanine or tryptophan. A D gene is named only where the DNA matches it firmly.

d_gene,v_gene,j_gene,CDR3aa
-,TRBV7-9,TRBJ1-2,CASSSTIVLSPGDYGYTF
TRBD1,TRBV7-2,TRBJ2-7,CASSHGTGFYEQYF
-,TRBV5-5,TRBJ1-1,CASSLAGISNTEAFF
TRBD2,TRBV5-1,TRBJ2-7,CASSHVGLAGTHRLEQYF
-,TRBV20-1,TRBJ1-5,CSAMNQPQHF
TRBD1,TRBV6-6,TRBJ2-1,CASKNPGQGKPNEQFF
-,TRBV4-2,TRBJ1-2,CASSQPETYGYTF
TRBD1,TRBV3-1/TRBV3-2,TRBJ1-1,CASLRDRGILNTEAFF
-,TRBV9,TRBJ2-2,CASSARDSSTGELFF
-,TRBV3-1/TRBV3-2,TRBJ2-3,CASSRLPGADTQYF
-,TRBV27,TRBJ2-2,CASSREVPGELFF
-,TRBV6-5,TRBJ1-2,CAIQRKGSGYTF
TRBD1,TRBV7-2,TRBJ2-7,CASSLMGAGGISYEQYF
-,TRBV5-4,TRBJ1-1,CASSLVGQNTEAFF
-,TRBV7-2,TRBJ1-1,CASSLDSRELNTEAFF
TRBD2,TRBV7-9,TRBJ2-3,CASSSNGVGGLAGPDTQYF
-,TRBV27,TRBJ1-6,CASSSRGGRNSPLHF
TRBD1,TRBV6-2/TRBV6-3,TRBJ1-5,CASSGDGQGRFQPQHF
-,TRBV19,TRBJ1-1,CASSIRRSAENTEAFF
TRBD2,TRBV6-2/TRBV6-3,TRBJ2-7,CASSSLPFERGVSYEQYF
-,TRBV7-9,TRBJ1-1,CASSDPPGQGATEAFF
-,TRBV5-1,TRBJ1-6,CASSLDRVNSPLHF
TRBD2,TRBV27,TRBJ2-2,CASSPTSGGAVGTGELFF
-,TRBV12-5,TRBJ2-3,CASGLPLVTQYF
-,TRBV5-1,TRBJ2-5,CASSPMGLAQETQYF
TRBD1,TRBV7-6,TRBJ2-2,CASSLRQGQNTGELFF
-,TRBV5-5,TRBJ1-2,CASSLVPGTPQLYGYTF
-,TRBV5-1,TRBJ1-4,CASSLRRGGGPEKLFF
-,TRBV7-2,TRBJ2-5,CASSLFQGVEETQYF
TRBD1,TRBV5-6,TRBJ1-4,CASSLGTVNEKLFF
-,TRBV6-1,TRBJ1-1,CASSERGLTEAFF
TRBD2,TRBV29-1,TRBJ2-1,CSVVVFSASGNEQFF
TRBD2,TRBV6-1,TRBJ2-5,CASSESLAGGTQYF
TRBD2,TRBV6-1,TRBJ2-3,CASSEGTRGGSTDTQYF
-,TRBV11-3,TRBJ2-1,CASSSTSSSYNEQFF
-,TRBV5-1,TRBJ2-4,CASSLATGSVKNIQYF
-,TRBV6-1,TRBJ2-1,CASSVLVAAGFSDEQFF
TRBD2,TRBV27,TRBJ2-1,CASSYIAGGPHNEQFF
TRBD2,TRBV12-5,TRBJ2-1,CASEGTSGYNEQFF
-,TRBV4-3,TRBJ1-6,CASSQDGASSYNSPLHF
TRBD2,TRBV2,TRBJ2-7,CASLGGVYEQYF
-,TRBV5-8,TRBJ2-5,CASSLGRGHGETQYF
-,TRBV6-6,TRBJ1-6,CASSTSGNPLSPLHF
TRBD1,TRBV19,TRBJ1-3,CASMVLRAGGSGNTIYF
TRBD1,TRBV25-1,TRBJ2-3,CASSGTRDREGDTQYF
-,TRBV13,TRBJ2-5,CASGFLGETQYF
TRBD1,TRBV4-2,TRBJ1-2,CASSQAGGNYGYTF
-,TRBV6-4,TRBJ2-5,CASSVWAGETQYF
TRBD1,TRBV9,TRBJ1-2,CASSGDRGGYTF
TRBD1,TRBV4-1,TRBJ1-6,CASSQSTGTVPHF
-,TRBV18,TRBJ2-5,CASSPAGGTQYF
-,TRBV19,TRBJ1-1,CATRGRQTNTEAFF
TRBD1,TRBV9,TRBJ1-1,CASSPRRQGNTEAFF